This record concerns one TCR beta chain sequence. Its antigen is unidentified. This sample was taken from a study of CD4 T cells in relation to SARS-CoV-2 and coronaviruses. Study-level points and caveats: Each donor contributed either pre-pandemic or post-infection samples, not both.

Unexposed donor CD4+ T cells date from about 2011-2018, before the COVID-19 pandemic. After ten to eleven days of culture, CD4+ T cells were isolated. Trimming removed 2 bases from V and 1 base from J, with 16 bases in between. CDR1 GTSNPN and CDR2 SVGIG come from the germline V gene (reference sequence). The CDR3 runs 16 residues. This table comes from immunoSEQ multiplex PCR, and its TCRdb copy is limited to in-frame clones, with some not included. The sample lists under 25,000 clones, under 80% seen once, with 9.5% to 15% in the top ten. Input material: CD4+ T cells from PBMCs, cultured in vitro. The receptor's source is a human donor in good health. The V call is TRBV30, the J call TRBJ2-3, with no clear D. The CDR3 loop is CAWSTALGPRTDTQYF. In nucleotides, the CDR3 is TGTGCCTGGAGTACCGCACTTGGGCCCCGCACAGATACGCAGTATTTT. The variable domain in full, completed from reference TRBV30 and TRBJ2-3, reads SQTIHQWPATLVQPVGSPLSLECTVEGTSNPNLYWYRQAAGRGLQLLFYSVGIGQISSEVPQNLSASRPQDRQFILSSKKLLLSDSGFYLCAWSTALGPRTDTQYFGPGTRLTVL.